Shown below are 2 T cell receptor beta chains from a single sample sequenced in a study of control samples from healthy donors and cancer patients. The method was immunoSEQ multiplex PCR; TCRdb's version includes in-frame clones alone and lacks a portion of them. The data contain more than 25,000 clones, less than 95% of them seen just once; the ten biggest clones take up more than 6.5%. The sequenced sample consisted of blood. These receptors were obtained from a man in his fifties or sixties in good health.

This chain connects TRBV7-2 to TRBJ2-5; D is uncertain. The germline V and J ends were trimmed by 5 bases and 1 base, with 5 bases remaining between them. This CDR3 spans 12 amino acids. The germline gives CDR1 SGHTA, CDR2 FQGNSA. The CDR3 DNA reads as TGTGCCAGCAGCCGACCCCAAGAGACCCAGTACTTC. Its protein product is CASSRPQETQYF.

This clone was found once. CDR3 coding DNA: TGTGCCAGTAGCCCGGGCCCCGACTACGAGCAGTACTTC. It yields the protein CASSPGPDYEQYF. The chain combines TRBV19 with TRBJ2-7, with D uncertain. Per the germline V gene, CDR1 is LNHDA and CDR2 is SQIVND (reference sequence). The V end lost 6 bases, the J end lost 3 bases, and 12 bases lay between the germline ends. The CDR3 length is 13 residues.